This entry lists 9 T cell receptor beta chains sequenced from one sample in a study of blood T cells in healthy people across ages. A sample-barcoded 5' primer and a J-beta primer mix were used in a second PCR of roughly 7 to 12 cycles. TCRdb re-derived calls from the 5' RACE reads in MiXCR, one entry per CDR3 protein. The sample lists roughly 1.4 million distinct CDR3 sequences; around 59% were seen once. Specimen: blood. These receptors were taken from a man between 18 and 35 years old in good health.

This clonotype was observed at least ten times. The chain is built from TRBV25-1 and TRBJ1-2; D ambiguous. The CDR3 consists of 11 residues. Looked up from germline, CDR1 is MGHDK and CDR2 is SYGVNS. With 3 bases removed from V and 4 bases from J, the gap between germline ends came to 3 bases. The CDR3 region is CASSDTYGYTF. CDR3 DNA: TGTGCCAGCAGTGACACCTATGGCTACACCTTC.

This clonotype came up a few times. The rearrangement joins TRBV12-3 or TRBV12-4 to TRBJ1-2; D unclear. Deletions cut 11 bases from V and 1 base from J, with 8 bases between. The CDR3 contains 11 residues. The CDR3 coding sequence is TGTGCCTCGGGCGGTAACTATGGCTACACCTTC. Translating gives CASGGNYGYTF.

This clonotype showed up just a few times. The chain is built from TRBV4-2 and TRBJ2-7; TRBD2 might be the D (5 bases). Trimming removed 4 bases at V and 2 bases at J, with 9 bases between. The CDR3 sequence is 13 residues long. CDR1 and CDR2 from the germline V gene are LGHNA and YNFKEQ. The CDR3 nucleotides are TGTGCCAGCAGCCGCGGGCGACCCTACGAGCAGTACTTC. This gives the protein CASSRGRPYEQYF.

CDR3 DNA: TGTGCCAGCAGCGAGGACAGCTACTCTGGGGCCAACGTCCTGACTTTC. It codes for CASSEDSYSGANVLTF. The V gene is TRBV9, the J gene TRBJ2-6; tentatively, D is TRBD1 (6 bases). Trimming pared 3 bases from V and 0 bases from J, leaving 10 bases between. The V gene's germline CDR1 is SGDLS and CDR2 YYNGEE. This CDR3 spans 16 amino acids.

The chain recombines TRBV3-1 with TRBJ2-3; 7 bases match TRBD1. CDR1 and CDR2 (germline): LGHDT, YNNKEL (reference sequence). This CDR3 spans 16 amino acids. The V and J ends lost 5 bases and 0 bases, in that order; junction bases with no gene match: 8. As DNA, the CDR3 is TGTGCCAGCAGCTCATTACAGGGGTCTAGCACAGATACGCAGTATTTT. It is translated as CASSSLQGSSTDTQYF.

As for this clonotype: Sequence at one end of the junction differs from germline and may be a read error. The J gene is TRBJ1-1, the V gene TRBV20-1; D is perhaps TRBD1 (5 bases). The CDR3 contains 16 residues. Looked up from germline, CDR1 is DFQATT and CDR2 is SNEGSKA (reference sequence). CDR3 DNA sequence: TGCAGCGCTAGACCGCACCAGCCGAGCAGGGAAAATGAAGCTTTCTTT. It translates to CSARPHQPSRENEAFF.

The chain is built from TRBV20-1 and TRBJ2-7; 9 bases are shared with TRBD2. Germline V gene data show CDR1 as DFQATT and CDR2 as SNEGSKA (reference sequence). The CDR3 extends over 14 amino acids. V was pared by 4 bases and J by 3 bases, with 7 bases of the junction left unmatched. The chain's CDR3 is CSATPGRGGYEQYF. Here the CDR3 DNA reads TGCAGTGCTACCCCAGGGCGGGGGGGCTACGAGCAGTACTTC.

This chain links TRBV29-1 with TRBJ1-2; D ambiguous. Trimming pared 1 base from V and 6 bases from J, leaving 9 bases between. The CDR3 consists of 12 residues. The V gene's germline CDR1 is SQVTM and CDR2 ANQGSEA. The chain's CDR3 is CSVEGKDDGYTF. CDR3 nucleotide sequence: TGCAGCGTTGAAGGAAAGGATGATGGCTACACCTTC.

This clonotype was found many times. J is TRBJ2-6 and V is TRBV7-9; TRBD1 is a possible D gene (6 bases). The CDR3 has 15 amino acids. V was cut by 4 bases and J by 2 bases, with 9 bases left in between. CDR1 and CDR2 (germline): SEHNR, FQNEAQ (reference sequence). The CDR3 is CASSSTGPGANVLTF. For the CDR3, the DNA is TGTGCCAGCAGCTCGACAGGACCTGGGGCCAACGTCCTGACTTTC.